This T cell receptor (beta chain) appears in the sequencing data of a study of T cells in Graves' hyperthyroidism and ophthalmopathy. This clonotype was recorded many times. TCR beta CDR3 regions were amplified from RNA transcripts. With the HTBI primer set, the TCR CDR3 went through a first round of RT-PCR. TCRdb reprocessed the multiplex PCR reads via MiXCR and lists one record per CDR3 protein. Of about 520,000 distinct CDR3 sequences in the sample, roughly 24% were seen once. The CDR3 length is 15 residues. Germline V CDR1 and CDR2: SGHTA, FQGTGA. V was clipped by 6 bases and J by 1 base; unmatched bases: 7.

Sequenced: blood. The origin of this receptor is a woman in her twenties or thirties with Graves' ophthalmopathy. The V gene is TRBV7-3, the J gene TRBJ2-5; TRBD2 agrees at 8 bases. CDR3 in amino acids: CASSSGLAPQETQYF. The CDR3, as DNA: TGTGCCAGCAGTTCCGGACTAGCCCCCCAAGAGACCCAGTACTTC.